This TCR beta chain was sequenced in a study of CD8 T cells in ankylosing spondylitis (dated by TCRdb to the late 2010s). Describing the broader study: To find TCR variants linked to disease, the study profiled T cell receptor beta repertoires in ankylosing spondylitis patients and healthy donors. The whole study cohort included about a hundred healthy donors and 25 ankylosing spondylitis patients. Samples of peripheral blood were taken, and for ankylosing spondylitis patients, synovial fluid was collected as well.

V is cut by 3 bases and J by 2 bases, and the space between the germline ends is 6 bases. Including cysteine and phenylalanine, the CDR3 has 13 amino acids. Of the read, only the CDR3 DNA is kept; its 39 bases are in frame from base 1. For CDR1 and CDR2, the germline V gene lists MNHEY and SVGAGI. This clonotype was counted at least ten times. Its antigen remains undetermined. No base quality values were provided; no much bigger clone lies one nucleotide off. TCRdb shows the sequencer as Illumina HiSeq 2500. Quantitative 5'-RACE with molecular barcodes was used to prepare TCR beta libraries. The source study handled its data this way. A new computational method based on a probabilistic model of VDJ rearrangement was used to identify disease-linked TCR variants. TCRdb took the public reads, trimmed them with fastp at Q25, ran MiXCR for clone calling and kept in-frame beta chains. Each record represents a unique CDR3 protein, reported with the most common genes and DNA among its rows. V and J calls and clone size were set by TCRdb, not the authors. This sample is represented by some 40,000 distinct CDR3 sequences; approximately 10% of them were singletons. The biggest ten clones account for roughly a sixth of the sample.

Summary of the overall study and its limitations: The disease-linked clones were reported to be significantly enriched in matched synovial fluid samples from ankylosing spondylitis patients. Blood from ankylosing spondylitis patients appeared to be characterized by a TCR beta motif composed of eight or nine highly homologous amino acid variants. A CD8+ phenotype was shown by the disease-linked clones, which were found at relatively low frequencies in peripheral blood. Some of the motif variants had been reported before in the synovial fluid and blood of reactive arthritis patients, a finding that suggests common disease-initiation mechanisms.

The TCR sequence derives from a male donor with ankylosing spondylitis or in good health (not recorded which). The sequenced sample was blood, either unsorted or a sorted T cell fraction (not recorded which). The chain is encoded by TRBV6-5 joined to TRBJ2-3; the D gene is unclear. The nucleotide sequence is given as TGTGCCAGCAGTTATCCCTCCACAGATACGCAGTATTTT. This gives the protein CASSYPSTDTQYF.